This TCR beta chain was obtained from a study of blood T cell repertoires in COVID-19. Study summary: Italy, Spain and the United States were the sources of the convalescent and acute COVID-19 samples. Sources were T cells, B-cell-depleted T cells, or PBMCs; the material itself was cDNA or gDNA.

Study processing details: Reference gene primers were amplified, and this amplification served to estimate nucleated cell counts. Libraries were prepared by immunoSEQ multiplex PCR; TCRdb keeps only in-frame clonotypes and omits some of them. V and J calls and clone size are those listed in that table; D and trimming were worked out from the DNA. The sample gives tens of thousands of clones, about 80% of which show up once; over 25% is in the top ten. The sequenced sample consisted of peripheral blood. The source is a man in his 70s with acute or convalescent COVID-19.

The CDR3 DNA reads as TGTGCCAGCAGTTACCAGGGGACAGCGAGCTCCTACGAGCAGTACTTC. Its protein product is CASSYQGTASSYEQYF. The chain links TRBV6-5 to TRBJ2-7; 7 bases are a match to TRBD1. After removal of 2 bases from V and 0 bases from J, the junction contained 7 bases not matched to a gene. Germline V gene sequence: CDR1 MNHEY, CDR2 SVGAGI. There are 16 residues in the CDR3.